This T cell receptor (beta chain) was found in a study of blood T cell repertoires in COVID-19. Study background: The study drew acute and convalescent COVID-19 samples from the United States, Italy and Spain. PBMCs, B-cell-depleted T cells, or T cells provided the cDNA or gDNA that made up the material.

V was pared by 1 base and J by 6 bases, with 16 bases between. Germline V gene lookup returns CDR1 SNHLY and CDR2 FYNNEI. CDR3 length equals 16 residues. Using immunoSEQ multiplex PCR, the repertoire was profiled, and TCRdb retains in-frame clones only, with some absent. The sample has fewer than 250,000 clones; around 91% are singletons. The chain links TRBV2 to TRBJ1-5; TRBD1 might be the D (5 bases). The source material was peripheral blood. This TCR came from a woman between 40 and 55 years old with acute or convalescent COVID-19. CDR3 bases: TGTGCCAGCAGTGAAGAGTCAGGCAGGGCTGGTCAGCCCCAGCATTTT. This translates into CASSEESGRAGQPQHF.